What follows are 10 T cell receptor beta chains derived from one specimen sequenced in a study of long-term antiretroviral therapy in people with HIV. The authors ran the immunoSEQ assay, v3.0, at survey level. Profiling relied on immunoSEQ multiplex PCR, and the TCRdb table lists in-frame clones only, not all of them. Of some 19,000 clones in the sample, around three quarters were seen once. The specimen comprised unsorted PBMCs, sampled 4.1 years after starting antiretroviral therapy. These receptors all come from a woman in her thirties or forties with HIV.

The chain uses TRBV2 and TRBJ1-1; D remains ambiguous. Germline lookup yields CDR1 SNHLY and CDR2 FYNNEI. The ends were cut back, 3 bases at V and 7 bases at J, with 15 bases in the middle. The CDR3 consists of 14 residues. This CDR3 reads CASSEPRWIGEAFF. As DNA, the CDR3 is TGTGCCAGCAGTGAGCCTAGATGGATCGGTGAAGCTTTCTTT.

The rearrangement uses TRBV7-9 and TRBJ1-1; a possible D gene is TRBD1 (5 bases). V lost 4 bases and J 7 bases, leaving 13 bases between the germline ends. The CDR3 covers 13 residues. Germline V lookup: CDR1 SEHNR, CDR2 FQNEAQ (reference sequence). CDR3 nucleotide sequence: TGTGCCAGCAGCTCGATGCAGGGAATTGAAGCTTTCTTT. This codes for CASSSMQGIEAFF.

The chain links TRBV19 to TRBJ2-1; possible D gene TRBD1, 5 bases. The CDR3 spans 15 residues. CDR1 LNHDA and CDR2 SQIVND come from the germline V gene (reference sequence). V was pared by 3 bases and J by 2 bases, with 11 bases between. The CDR3 DNA sequence: TGTGCCAGTAGTATTAGAAAGGGGCCCTACAATGAGCAGTTCTTC. This translates into CASSIRKGPYNEQFF. Based on the CDR3 plus reference TRBV19 and TRBJ2-1, the full variable domain is DGGITQSPKYLFRKEGQNVTLSCEQNLNHDAMYWYRQDPGQGLRLIYYSQIVNDFQKGDIAEGYSVSREKKESFPLTVTSAQKNPTAFYLCASSIRKGPYNEQFFGPGTRLTVL.

This clone was counted a single time. The rearrangement joins TRBV4-3 to TRBJ2-7; TRBD2 aligns across 12 bases. This CDR3 spans 15 amino acids. CDR1 and CDR2 (germline): LGHNA, YSLEER. V was pared by 4 bases and J by 4 bases, with 5 bases of the junction left unmatched. Here the CDR3 reads CASSPWTSGAYEQYF. CDR3 bases: TGCGCCAGCAGCCCTTGGACTAGCGGGGCGTACGAGCAGTACTTC.

CDR3 nucleotides: TGTGCCAGCAGTTTAGGACAGGCGAATCAGCCCCAGCATTTT. Amino acids: CASSLGQANQPQHF. This sequence joins TRBV6-5 and TRBJ1-5; 7 positions match TRBD1. The CDR3 is 14 amino acids. CDR1 and CDR2 from the germline V gene are MNHEY and SVGAGI. V was clipped by 4 bases and J by 4 bases; unmatched bases: 4.

V and J are TRBV30 and TRBJ2-7; 10 nucleotides align to TRBD2. V trimming: 2 bases; J trimming: 2 bases; junction bases outside the gene matches: 15. Germline CDR1 and CDR2: GTSNPN and SVGIG (reference sequence). CDR3 length equals 18 residues. The CDR3 coding sequence is TGTGCCTGGAGTAACAAGCCTAGCGGGAGATTAGTCGCCTACGAGCAGTACTTC. It specifies CAWSNKPSGRLVAYEQYF.

This clone was observed a few times. The chain joins TRBV9 to TRBJ2-1, with 7 bases that match TRBD2. The CDR3 totals 12 residues. V shed 10 bases, J shed 9 bases, and the junction held 10 bases outside the gene matches. CDR1 SGDLS and CDR2 YYNGEE come from the germline V gene. CDR3 coding DNA: TGTGCCGGGGGGGGACTCCAGGGTGAGCAGTTCTTC. Residues: CAGGGLQGEQFF.

V is TRBV27 and J is TRBJ2-7; TRBD1 or TRBD2 may be the D gene (6 bases each). The V and J ends lost 0 bases and 9 bases respectively, with 15 bases between them. Germline values: CDR1 MNHEY, CDR2 SMNVEV (reference sequence). The CDR3 has 14 amino acids. CDR3 nucleotides: TGTGCCAGCAGTTTATCTGCGACCGAGGGGGGGCAGTACTTC. The encoded protein is CASSLSATEGGQYF.

The chain joins TRBV6-5 to TRBJ1-4, with D possibly being TRBD1 (6 bases). Trimming took 5 bases from V and 5 from J, leaving 12 bases between them. This CDR3 is built from 14 residues. Germline V lookup: CDR1 MNHEY, CDR2 SVGAGI. CDR3 sequence reads: CASSPRGPNEKLFF. CDR3 coding DNA: TGTGCCAGCAGTCCCAGGGGCCCAAATGAAAAACTGTTTTTT.

CDR3: CASGLRLGRGFTDTQYF. The CDR3 nucleotides are TGTGCTAGTGGTTTGAGGTTGGGGCGGGGGTTCACAGATACGCAGTATTTT. The chain uses TRBV12-5 and TRBJ2-3; TRBD2 matches at 7 bases. Unmatched junction bases numbered 10, after V lost 2 bases and J lost 2 bases. Germline values: CDR1 LGHNT, CDR2 FRNRAP. The CDR3 is 17 residues long.